The rows below give T cell receptor beta chains drawn from one sample of a study of blood T cells in healthy people across ages. TCRdb independently ran MiXCR on the 5' RACE reads; one entry per CDR3 protein. The table includes about 1,000,000 distinct CDR3 sequences, 45% detected once. The source material was blood. These receptors came from a woman aged 60-75 years in good health. Both conserved end residues are trimmed from each CDR3. A clone size is listed for some rows: how often the clone was seen (once, few, many), or a class if it is expanded.

>-|TRBV6-5|TRBJ2-7
ASSYAIGSTLFYEQY
>many|TRBV9|TRBJ2-3
ASSQSLGTQY
>-|TRBV12-3/TRBV12-4|TRBJ2-3
ASSLALRSGSTDTQY
>-|TRBV2|TRBJ2-1
ASSEGGQGRDEQF
>-|TRBV12-3/TRBV12-4|TRBJ2-7
ASSVDSFYCEQY
>once|TRBV9|TRBJ2-1
ASSARGTSAYNEQF
>-|TRBV6-2/TRBV6-3|TRBJ2-3
ASSYPLAGVPDTQY
>-|TRBV7-9|-
ASTPWTGAVNIQY
>few|TRBV20-1|TRBJ2-1
SARAMGTSVDEQF
>-|TRBV7-8|TRBJ2-3
ASSLATIRTRTDTQY
>few|TRBV30|TRBJ2-4
AWSVQGATEQY
>many|TRBV20-1|TRBJ2-4
SAGGAVTPNIQY
>few|TRBV9|-
ASGGTDSRNEQY
>few|TRBV6-1|TRBJ2-3
ASSGIGLAGRFTDTQY
>-|TRBV11-2|TRBJ2-7
ASSLDQGTYEQY
>-|TRBV7-8|TRBJ2-1
ASRGGSVAYNEQF